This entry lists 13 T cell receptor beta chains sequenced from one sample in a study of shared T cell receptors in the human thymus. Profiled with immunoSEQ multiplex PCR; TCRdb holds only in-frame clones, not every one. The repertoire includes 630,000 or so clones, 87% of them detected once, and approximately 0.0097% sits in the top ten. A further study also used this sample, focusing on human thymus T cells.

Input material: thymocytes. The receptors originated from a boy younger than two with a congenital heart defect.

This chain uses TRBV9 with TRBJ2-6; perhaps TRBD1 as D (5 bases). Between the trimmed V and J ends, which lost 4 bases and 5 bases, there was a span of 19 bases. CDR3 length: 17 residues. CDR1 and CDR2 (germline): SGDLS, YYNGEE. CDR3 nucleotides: TGTGCCAGCAGCCCCCAGGGAAACCCCCTACGGGCCAACGTCCTGACTTTC. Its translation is CASSPQGNPLRANVLTF. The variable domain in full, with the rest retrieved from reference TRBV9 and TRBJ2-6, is DSGVTQTPKHLITATGQRVTLRCSPRSGDLSVYWYQQSLDQGLQFLIQYYNGEERAKGNILERFSAQQFPDLHSELNLSSLELGDSALYFCASSPQGNPLRANVLTFGAGSRLTVL.

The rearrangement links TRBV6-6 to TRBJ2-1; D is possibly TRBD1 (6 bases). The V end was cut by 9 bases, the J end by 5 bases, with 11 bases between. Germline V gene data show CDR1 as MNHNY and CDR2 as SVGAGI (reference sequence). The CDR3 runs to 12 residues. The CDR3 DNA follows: TGTGCCAGTAACAGGGCGAACAATGAGCAGTTCTTC. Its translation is CASNRANNEQFF.

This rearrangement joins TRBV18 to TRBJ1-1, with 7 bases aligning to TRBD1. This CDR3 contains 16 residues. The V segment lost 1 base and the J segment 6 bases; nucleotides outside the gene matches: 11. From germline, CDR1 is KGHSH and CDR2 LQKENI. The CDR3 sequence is CASSPRLNRGPSEAFF. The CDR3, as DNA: TGTGCCAGCTCACCACGACTTAACAGGGGCCCGTCTGAAGCTTTCTTT.

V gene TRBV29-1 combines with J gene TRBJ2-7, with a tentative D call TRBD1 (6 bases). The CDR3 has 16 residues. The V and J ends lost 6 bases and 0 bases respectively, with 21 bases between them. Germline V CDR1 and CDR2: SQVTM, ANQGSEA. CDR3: CSVRLTGPHGSYEQYF. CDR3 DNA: TGCAGCGTCCGCCTCACAGGGCCTCACGGCTCCTACGAGCAGTACTTC.

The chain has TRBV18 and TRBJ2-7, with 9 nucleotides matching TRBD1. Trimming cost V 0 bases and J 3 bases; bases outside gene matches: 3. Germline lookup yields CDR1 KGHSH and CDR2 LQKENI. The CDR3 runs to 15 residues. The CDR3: CASSPPDRGGYEQYF. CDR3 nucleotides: TGTGCCAGCTCACCACCCGACAGGGGGGGCTACGAGCAGTACTTC. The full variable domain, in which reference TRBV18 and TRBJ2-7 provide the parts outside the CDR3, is NAGVMQNPRHLVRRRGQEARLRCSPMKGHSHVYWYRQLPEEGLKFMVYLQKENIIDESGMPKERFSAEFPKEGPSILRIQQVVRGDSAAYFCASSPPDRGGYEQYFGPGTRLTVT.

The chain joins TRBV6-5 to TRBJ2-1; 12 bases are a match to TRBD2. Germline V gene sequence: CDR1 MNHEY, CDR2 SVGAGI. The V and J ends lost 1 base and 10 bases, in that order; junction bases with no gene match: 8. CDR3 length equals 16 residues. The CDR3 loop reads CASSYYLAGGLREQFF. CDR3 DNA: TGTGCCAGCAGTTACTATCTAGCGGGGGGGCTAAGGGAGCAGTTCTTC.

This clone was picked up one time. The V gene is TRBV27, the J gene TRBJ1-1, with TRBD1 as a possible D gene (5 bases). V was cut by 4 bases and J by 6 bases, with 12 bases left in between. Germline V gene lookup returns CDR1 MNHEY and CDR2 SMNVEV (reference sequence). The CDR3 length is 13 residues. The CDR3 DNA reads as TGTGCCAGCAGTTCCCGGGACTTCCCTGAAGCTTTCTTT. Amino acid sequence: CASSSRDFPEAFF.

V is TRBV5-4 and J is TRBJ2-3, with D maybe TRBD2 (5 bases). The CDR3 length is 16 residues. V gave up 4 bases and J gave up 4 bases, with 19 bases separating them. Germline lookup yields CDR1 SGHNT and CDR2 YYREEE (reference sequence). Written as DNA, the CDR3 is TGTGCCAGCAGCGAAACGGGATCTGCTGACTCAGATACGCAGTATTTT. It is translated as CASSETGSADSDTQYF.

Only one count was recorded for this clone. The CDR3 sequence: CASSQGKYQPQHF. CDR3 DNA: TGCGCCAGCAGCCAGGGGAAGTATCAGCCCCAGCATTTT. This chain connects TRBV10-1 to TRBJ1-5, with D possibly TRBD1 on 6 matching bases. This CDR3 has 13 residues. CDR1 is WNHNN and CDR2 is SYGVQD in the germline V gene (reference sequence). The germline V and J ends were trimmed by 6 bases and 5 bases, with 11 bases remaining between them.

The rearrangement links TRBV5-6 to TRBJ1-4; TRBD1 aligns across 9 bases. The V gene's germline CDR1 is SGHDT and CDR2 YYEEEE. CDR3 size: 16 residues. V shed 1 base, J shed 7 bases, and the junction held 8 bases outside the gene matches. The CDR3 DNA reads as TGTGCCAGCAGCTTGAGAATCCGGGACAGGGCTGAAAAACTGTTTTTT. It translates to CASSLRIRDRAEKLFF.

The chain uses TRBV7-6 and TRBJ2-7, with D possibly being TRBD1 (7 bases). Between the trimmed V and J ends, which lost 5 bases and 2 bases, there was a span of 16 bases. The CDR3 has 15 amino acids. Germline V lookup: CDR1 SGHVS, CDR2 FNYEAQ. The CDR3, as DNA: TGTGCCAGCAGCCTCAACCAGGGGGAGGCCTACGAGCAGTACTTC. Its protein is CASSLNQGEAYEQYF.

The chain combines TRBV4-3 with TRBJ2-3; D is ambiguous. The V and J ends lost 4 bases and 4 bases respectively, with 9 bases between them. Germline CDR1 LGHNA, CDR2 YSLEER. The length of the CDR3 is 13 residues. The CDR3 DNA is TGCGCCAGCAGCCGAGAAGACTCAGATACGCAGTATTTT. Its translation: CASSREDSDTQYF.

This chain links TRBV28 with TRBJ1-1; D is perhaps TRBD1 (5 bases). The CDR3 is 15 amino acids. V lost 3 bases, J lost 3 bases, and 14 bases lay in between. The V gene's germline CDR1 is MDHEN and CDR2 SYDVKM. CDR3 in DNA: TGTGCCAGCAGTTTGACAAGGCGGGGACACACTGAAGCTTTCTTT. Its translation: CASSLTRRGHTEAFF.